What follows are 32 T cell receptor beta chains derived from one specimen sequenced in a study of cytomegalovirus exposure and HLA in healthy donors. 13 Jbeta primers and 60 Vbeta primers were used for the PCR. Only in-frame clones appear in the TCRdb table, and some are missing; sequencing was by immunoSEQ multiplex PCR. The sample comprises about 140,000 clones, approximately 80% of which are singletons, and approximately 15% rests with the top ten. The sequenced material came from PBMCs. These receptor sequences come from a woman aged 40 to 50 in good health and CMV-seronegative.

This chain uses TRBV7-9 with TRBJ1-2; D ambiguous. The CDR3 has 12 amino acids. Trimming took 6 bases from V and 8 from J, leaving 13 bases between them. CDR1 and CDR2 from the germline V gene are SEHNR and FQNEAQ (reference sequence). The CDR3 region is CASSQALPGYTF. The CDR3, as DNA: TGTGCCAGCAGTCAGGCCCTCCCGGGCTACACCTTC.

The J gene is TRBJ1-5, the V gene TRBV4-3; possible D gene TRBD1, 5 bases. There are 14 residues in the CDR3. Looked up from germline, CDR1 is LGHNA and CDR2 is YSLEER. V shed 4 bases and J shed 4 bases, with 11 bases lying between them. CDR3 bases: TGCGCCAGCAGCCTAGGGGTATCGAATCAGCCCCAGCATTTT. Its protein product is CASSLGVSNQPQHF.

The chain couples TRBV9 to TRBJ2-2, with D perhaps TRBD2 (5 bases). Deletions cut 3 bases from V and 8 bases from J, with 5 bases between. CDR3 length: 11 residues. Germline lookup yields CDR1 SGDLS and CDR2 YYNGEE. CDR3 DNA: TGTGCCAGCAGCGGGAGGGGGGAGCTGTTTTTT. It specifies CASSGRGELFF. Full variable domain (missing parts from reference TRBV9 and TRBJ2-2): DSGVTQTPKHLITATGQRVTLRCSPRSGDLSVYWYQQSLDQGLQFLIQYYNGEERAKGNILERFSAQQFPDLHSELNLSSLELGDSALYFCASSGRGELFFGEGSRLTVL.

V is TRBV13 and J is TRBJ2-2; 14 positions agree with TRBD2. The germline V gene encodes CDR1 PRHDT and CDR2 FYEKMQ (reference sequence). The CDR3 sequence is 19 residues long. Trimming cost V 1 base and J 5 bases; bases outside gene matches: 9. This CDR3 reads CASSLEGTSGSGRTGELFF. The CDR3 DNA sequence: TGTGCCAGCAGCTTAGAGGGGACTAGCGGGAGTGGAAGGACCGGGGAGCTGTTTTTT.

This sequence joins TRBV5-1 and TRBJ1-1; no clear D gene. Germline CDR1 SGHRS, CDR2 YFSETQ. The CDR3 has 13 amino acids. V lost 1 base, J lost 5 bases, and 9 bases lay in between. DNA of the CDR3: TGCGCCAGCAGCTTGCTAGGGAGGACTGAAGCTTTCTTT. Translated, it gives CASSLLGRTEAFF.

CDR3 nucleotide sequence: TGTGCCAGCAGTTTAGCCCTCGGGGCAGGGGGCGCTGGGGCCAACGTCCTGACTTTC. This gives the protein CASSLALGAGGAGANVLTF. This chain connects TRBV28 to TRBJ2-6, with 8 bases identical to TRBD1. Germline V gives CDR1 MDHEN, CDR2 SYDVKM. CDR3 length: 19 amino acids. With V trimmed by 2 bases and J by 2 bases, 11 bases remained unmatched.

The chain is built from TRBV6-6 and TRBJ1-2, with D uncertain. CDR3 length: 9 residues. Trimming cost V 9 bases and J 8 bases, with 7 bases left between them. Germline V gives CDR1 MNHNY, CDR2 SVGAGI (reference sequence). CDR3 protein: CARNRGYTF. The DNA for the CDR3 is TGTGCCAGGAATCGGGGCTACACCTTC.

The rearrangement joins TRBV28 to TRBJ2-4; 11 bases are a match to TRBD1. This CDR3 spans 15 amino acids. V gave up 6 bases and J gave up 3 bases; unmatched junction bases: 4. CDR1 and CDR2 (germline): MDHEN, SYDVKM. In DNA, the CDR3 is TGTGCCAGCAGATCCGGGACAGGGGGCAAAAACATTCAGTACTTC. The encoded protein is CASRSGTGGKNIQYF.

The chain uses TRBV5-1 and TRBJ2-7; 11 bases are a match to TRBD1. With V trimmed by 4 bases and J by 3 bases, 6 bases remained unmatched. The length of the CDR3 is 15 residues. The germline CDR1 and CDR2 sequences are SGHRS and YFSETQ. CDR3 in DNA: TGCGCCAGCAGCCCCGGGACAGGGGGTTACTACGAGCAGTACTTC. It is translated as CASSPGTGGYYEQYF.

The genes are TRBV5-6 and TRBJ2-1; no firm D call. The CDR3 covers 15 residues. V lost 4 bases and J 8 bases, leaving 19 bases between the germline ends. Germline V gives CDR1 SGHDT, CDR2 YYEEEE. The CDR3 region is CASSPAAIQHDEQFF. The CDR3 DNA reads TGTGCCAGCAGCCCGGCGGCGATCCAGCACGATGAGCAGTTCTTC.

The J gene is TRBJ2-5, the V gene TRBV6-6, with no clear D. The germline V and J ends were trimmed by 0 bases and 4 bases, with 3 bases remaining between them. The germline V gene has CDR1 MNHNY and CDR2 SVGAGI (reference sequence). This CDR3 is 12 amino acids long. CDR3 protein: CASSYSRETQYF. CDR3 nucleotides: TGTGCCAGCAGTTACTCGCGAGAGACCCAGTACTTC.

V is TRBV2 and J is TRBJ2-7; 8 bases are shared with TRBD2. The CDR3 consists of 15 residues. Germline loops: CDR1 SNHLY, CDR2 FYNNEI. The V and J ends lost 6 bases and 6 bases, in that order; junction bases with no gene match: 13. The CDR3 protein is CASRRGRGAGGEQYF. As DNA, the CDR3 is TGTGCCAGCAGACGTGGTAGAGGGGCGGGGGGCGAGCAGTACTTC.

The count of this clone is one. This chain joins TRBV7-3 and TRBJ2-3; 8 nucleotides agree with TRBD2. The V segment lost 4 bases and the J segment 4 bases; nucleotides outside the gene matches: 10. The CDR3 has 16 residues. Germline V gene lookup returns CDR1 SGHTA and CDR2 FQGTGA. This chain's CDR3 is CASSSRLSGGADTQYF. The CDR3 nucleotides read TGTGCCAGCAGCTCACGACTGAGCGGGGGTGCAGATACGCAGTATTTT.

The rearrangement joins TRBV7-6 to TRBJ2-5; 8 bases map to TRBD2. This CDR3 spans 14 amino acids. The trim removed 2 bases at V and 5 bases at J, leaving 4 bases unmatched. Germline V CDR1 and CDR2: SGHVS, FNYEAQ. CDR3 DNA: TGTGCCAGCAGCTTACCGGGAGGGTGGGAGACCCAGTACTTC. Its protein is CASSLPGGWETQYF.

Concerning this clone: The junction does not match germline at one end; this may be a read error. The chain joins TRBV7-9 to TRBJ2-7; no clear D. The CDR3 sequence is 11 residues long. Germline CDR1 SEHNR, CDR2 FQNEAQ (reference sequence). The CDR3 DNA reads as TGTTCCAGCAGTGCTAGCTACGAGCAGTACTTC. This sequence encodes CSSSASYEQYF.

V and J are TRBV10-2 and TRBJ2-7; 12 nucleotides line up with TRBD2. The V gene's germline CDR1 is WSHSY and CDR2 SAAADI. The CDR3 is 15 residues long. J gave up 3 bases and V 6 bases, and 6 bases lay outside the gene matches. The CDR3 region has the DNA TGCGCCAGCAGGGCTAGCGGGGGGGATGACTACGAGCAGTACTTC. Protein: CASRASGGDDYEQYF.

V usage is TRBV28 and J usage is TRBJ1-1; no clear D gene. V lost 5 bases and J lost 2, with 6 bases in between. Germline CDR1 reads MDHEN; CDR2 reads SYDVKM. The CDR3 loop spans 12 amino acids. CDR3 protein: CASSRFNTEAFF. The CDR3 DNA is TGTGCCAGCAGTCGTTTTAACACTGAAGCTTTCTTT.

The chain combines TRBV19 with TRBJ1-5, with 8 nucleotides matching TRBD1. J gave up 8 bases and V 1 base, and 1 base lay outside the gene matches. Germline V gives CDR1 LNHDA, CDR2 SQIVND (reference sequence). The CDR3 runs to 13 residues. CDR3 bases: TGTGCCAGTAGTATAGGACAGGGGAAGCCCCAGCATTTT. This gives the protein CASSIGQGKPQHF. The full variable domain, in which reference TRBV19 and TRBJ1-5 provide the parts outside the CDR3, is DGGITQSPKYLFRKEGQNVTLSCEQNLNHDAMYWYRQDPGQGLRLIYYSQIVNDFQKGDIAEGYSVSREKKESFPLTVTSAQKNPTAFYLCASSIGQGKPQHFGDGTRLSIL.

The chain combines TRBV5-1 with TRBJ1-6; 11 nucleotides agree with TRBD1. In germline, CDR1 is SGHRS, CDR2 YFSETQ. The CDR3 extends over 15 amino acids. V lost 3 bases, J lost 6 bases, and 2 bases stayed unmatched. The chain's CDR3 is CASSSGQGANSPLHF. The CDR3 coding sequence is TGCGCCAGCAGCTCTGGACAGGGGGCTAATTCACCCCTCCACTTT.

V usage is TRBV4-1 and J usage is TRBJ2-7, with 9 bases matching TRBD1. V lost 3 bases to trimming and J lost 8 bases; unmatched junction nucleotides: 11. Germline V gene lookup returns CDR1 MGHRA and CDR2 YSYEKL. CDR3 length equals 15 residues. CDR3 region: CASSQAARTGAQQYF. In nucleotides, the CDR3 is TGCGCCAGCAGCCAGGCGGCGAGGACAGGGGCCCAGCAGTACTTC.

CDR3 amino acids: CASSLTGGTAGELFF. The CDR3 nucleotides read TGCGCCAGCAGCCTTACAGGGGGCACGGCCGGGGAGCTGTTTTTT. The chain carries TRBV5-1 and TRBJ2-2; 9 bases match TRBD1. CDR1 and CDR2 (germline): SGHRS, YFSETQ. The CDR3 runs 15 residues. V was pared by 4 bases and J by 6 bases, with 7 bases of the junction left unmatched.

This clone has a handful of counts. The rearrangement links TRBV5-1 to TRBJ2-3; 12 bases map to TRBD2. This CDR3 has 16 residues. CDR1 is SGHRS, CDR2 YFSETQ, per germline. With V trimmed by 4 bases and J by 3 bases, 6 bases remained unmatched. CDR3 nucleotide sequence: TGCGCCAGCAGCACGGGACTAGCGGGTACAACAGATACGCAGTATTTT. Its protein is CASSTGLAGTTDTQYF.

The CDR3 coding sequence is TGTGCCACTGAGACTATGGGCTATGGCTACACCTTC. The encoded protein is CATETMGYGYTF. The V gene is TRBV6-5, the J gene TRBJ1-2, with D uncertain. Trimming took 10 bases from V and 4 from J, leaving 13 bases between them. This CDR3 contains 12 residues. The V gene's germline CDR1 is MNHEY and CDR2 SVGAGI.

This rearrangement joins TRBV5-8 to TRBJ2-1; tentative D call: TRBD2 (7 bases). CDR1 is SGHTS, CDR2 YDEGEE, per germline. Trimming took off 5 bases at V and 6 bases at J, with 18 bases between the two ends. CDR3 size: 15 residues. CDR3 residues: CASRKRGGPPNEQFF. The CDR3 coding sequence is TGTGCCAGCAGGAAGAGGGGGGGTCCACCCAATGAGCAGTTCTTC. Full variable domain (rest looked up from reference TRBV5-8 and TRBJ2-1): EAGVTQSPTHLIKTRGQQATLRCSPISGHTSVYWYQQALGLGLQFLLWYDEGEERNRGNFPPRFSGRQFPNYSSELNVNALELEDSALYLCASRKRGGPPNEQFFGPGTRLTVL.

This chain links TRBV18 with TRBJ1-4; TRBD1 is a possible D gene (6 bases). V was pared by 2 bases and J by 8 bases, with 12 bases between. This CDR3 comprises 14 residues. Looked up from germline, CDR1 is KGHSH and CDR2 is LQKENI. The CDR3: CASSPGGSEEKLFF. CDR3 DNA: TGTGCCAGCTCACCAGGGGGCTCAGAGGAAAAACTGTTTTTT.

The rearrangement joins TRBV7-6 to TRBJ2-7; 10 bases agree with TRBD1. The length of the CDR3 is 15 residues. CDR1 is SGHVS, CDR2 FNYEAQ, per germline. Losses at the gene ends were 3 bases for V and 8 bases for J; bases not matched to a gene: 10. The CDR3 is CASSFSGTGESKQYF. The CDR3 DNA follows: TGTGCCAGCAGCTTCTCCGGGACAGGGGAGTCAAAGCAGTACTTC.

The chain uses TRBV4-2 and TRBJ2-3; D possibly corresponds to TRBD1 (6 bases). Germline V gives CDR1 LGHNA, CDR2 YNFKEQ. Between the trimmed V and J ends, which lost 1 base and 4 bases, there was a span of 15 bases. The CDR3 is 16 residues long. The CDR3 loop reads CASSQAYRQEADTQYF. The DNA of the CDR3 is TGTGCCAGCAGCCAAGCTTACCGACAGGAAGCAGATACGCAGTATTTT.

CDR3 sequence: CASSQVASGGAYEQYF. For the CDR3, the DNA is TGCGCCAGCAGCCAAGTAGCTAGCGGGGGGGCCTACGAGCAGTACTTC. The chain carries TRBV4-1 and TRBJ2-7; 12 bases align to TRBD2. Per the germline V gene, CDR1 is MGHRA and CDR2 is YSYEKL. Unmatched junction bases numbered 3, after V lost 1 base and J lost 2 bases. The CDR3 loop spans 16 amino acids.

The chain recombines TRBV4-1 with TRBJ2-1; D is unclear. Trimming removed 2 bases from V and 6 bases from J, with 11 bases in between. Germline-derived CDR1 and CDR2 are MGHRA and YSYEKL. The CDR3 consists of 14 residues. The CDR3 DNA sequence: TGCGCCAGCAGCCAACCACGACTGGCCAATGAGCAGTTCTTC. This codes for CASSQPRLANEQFF.

This clone showed up just once. The V gene is TRBV19, the J gene TRBJ2-1, with TRBD1 identical over 9 bases. The V and J ends lost 1 base and 9 bases, in that order; junction bases with no gene match: 1. CDR3 length: 13 residues. Germline V gene sequence: CDR1 LNHDA, CDR2 SQIVND (reference sequence). CDR3 DNA: TGTGCCAGTAGTATAGGGACAGGGGTTGAGCAGTTCTTC. As protein: CASSIGTGVEQFF.

This clone was observed a handful of times. The chain couples TRBV14 to TRBJ2-2, with D possibly being TRBD2 (6 bases). Trimming cost V 4 bases and J 4 bases, with 10 bases left between them. The CDR3 is 14 residues long. Germline lookup yields CDR1 SGHDN and CDR2 FVKESK. DNA of the CDR3: TGTGCCAGCAGCCGGACTATGTCCACCGGGGAGCTGTTTTTT. This sequence encodes CASSRTMSTGELFF. Combining the CDR3 with reference TRBV14 and TRBJ2-2 gives the whole variable domain EAGVTQFPSHSVIEKGQTVTLRCDPISGHDNLYWYRRVMGKEIKFLLHFVKESKQDESGMPNNRFLAERTGGTYSTLKVQPAELEDSGVYFCASSRTMSTGELFFGEGSRLTVL.

The CDR3 DNA is TGTGCCAGCAGCTTAGGACTACCTCCGCTCCACGAGCAGTACTTC. Its protein is CASSLGLPPLHEQYF. The V call is TRBV7-2, the J call TRBJ2-7; D perhaps matches TRBD2 (5 bases). Trimming removed 1 base from V and 5 bases from J, with 15 bases in between. In germline, CDR1 is SGHTA, CDR2 FQGNSA. The CDR3 is made up of 15 amino acids.